The table lists the clone carrying this TCR beta chain with many counts. The antigen is not known. Assembly of TCR beta libraries relied on iRepertoire HTBI primers together with Arm-PCR of CDR3 regions. TCRdb reprocessed the multiplex PCR reads via MiXCR and lists one record per CDR3 protein. The sample lists roughly 320,000 distinct CDR3 sequences; 16% were seen once. This record comes from a study of regulatory T cells in long-lasting Graves disease. Whole-study context: For a period under 3 months, newly diagnosed Graves' patients had taken antithyroid drugs.

Time point specified: newly diagnosed GD, antithyroid drugs for less than 3 months. The authors made the TCR library using RNA they extracted from PBMCs. The CDR3 extends over 15 amino acids. Trimming removed 5 bases at V and 0 bases at J, with 15 bases between. CDR1 DFQATT and CDR2 SNEGSKA come from the germline V gene (reference sequence). Whole-study results and caveats: Persistent Graves' patients showed less TCR diversity than newly diagnosed ones.

These same records also appear under a second study, on T cells in Graves' hyperthyroidism and ophthalmopathy.

This TCR derives from a man in his forties with Graves disease. The chain uses TRBV20-1 and TRBJ2-3; TRBD1 is a possible D gene (5 bases). Sequenced here: peripheral blood mononuclear cells (PBMCs), sampled at new diagnosis, from a patient treated with antithyroid drugs. CDR3 nucleotides: TGCAGTGCTCCAGATGCCAGGGCTAGCACAGATACGCAGTATTTT. Protein product: CSAPDARASTDTQYF.